A selection of T cell receptor beta chains follows, all from one sample in a study of T-cell memory formation after mild COVID-19. TCRdb independently ran MiXCR on the 5' RACE reads; one entry per CDR3 protein. The sample records approximately 48,000 distinct CDR3 sequences, approximately 7.6% being singletons. The sequenced sample was PBMCs or a T cell subset sorted from them (not recorded which). The receptors shown here come from a man aged 18 to 35 who had mild COVID-19 (a few samples of this study predate the infection). Cell type and time point are not known. Both conserved end residues are part of each CDR3. The order of the fields is CDR3 protein, CDR3 DNA, V gene, J gene, clone size, D gene. The D gene is left open where the match is weak. Size tells how often a clone was seen (once, few, many) or the class of an expanded clone, and some rows leave it out.

cdr3_aa: CASSQGGEGEQYF
cdr3_nt: TGTGCCAGCAGCCAAGGCGGGGAGGGAGAGCAGTACTTC
v_call: TRBV3-1
j_call: TRBJ2-7
clone_size: .
d_call: TRBD2

cdr3_aa: CASRRHNTEAFF
cdr3_nt: TGTGCCAGCAGAAGACACAACACTGAAGCTTTCTTT
v_call: TRBV6-2/TRBV6-3
j_call: TRBJ1-1
clone_size: many
d_call: .

cdr3_aa: CAISDRGAGELFF
cdr3_nt: TGTGCCATCAGTGACAGGGGTGCCGGGGAGCTGTTTTTT
v_call: TRBV10-3
j_call: TRBJ2-2
clone_size: .
d_call: .

cdr3_aa: CSARQAEAFF
cdr3_nt: TGCAGTGCTAGGCAAGCTGAAGCTTTCTTT
v_call: TRBV20-1
j_call: TRBJ1-1
clone_size: few
d_call: .

cdr3_aa: CAISESVGPGELFF
cdr3_nt: TGTGCCATCAGTGAGTCGGTCGGGCCCGGGGAGCTGTTTTTT
v_call: TRBV10-3
j_call: TRBJ2-2
clone_size: few
d_call: .

cdr3_aa: CASSPRAGGTDTQYF
cdr3_nt: TGTGCCAGCAGCCCCCGCGCGGGGGGCACAGATACGCAGTATTTT
v_call: TRBV3-1
j_call: TRBJ2-3
clone_size: few
d_call: TRBD2

cdr3_aa: CASSQEGFPSTDTQYF
cdr3_nt: TGCGCCAGCAGCCAAGAGGGGTTCCCTAGCACAGATACGCAGTATTTT
v_call: TRBV4-1
j_call: TRBJ2-3
clone_size: many
d_call: .

cdr3_aa: CASSPLAGGPDTQYF
cdr3_nt: TGTGCCAGCTCACCACTAGCGGGGGGTCCAGATACGCAGTATTTT
v_call: TRBV18
j_call: TRBJ2-3
clone_size: .
d_call: TRBD2

cdr3_aa: CASSLAGNQGGYTF
cdr3_nt: TGTGCCAGCAGCTTAGCGGGGAACCAAGGGGGCTACACCTTC
v_call: TRBV7-2
j_call: TRBJ1-2
clone_size: .
d_call: .

cdr3_aa: CSVAPGLAGGRETQYF
cdr3_nt: TGCAGCGTTGCTCCGGGACTAGCGGGGGGACGAGAGACCCAGTACTTC
v_call: TRBV29-1
j_call: TRBJ2-5
clone_size: few
d_call: TRBD2

cdr3_aa: CASSLTSGFQETQYF
cdr3_nt: TGTGCCAGCAGCCTGACTAGCGGGTTTCAAGAGACCCAGTACTTC
v_call: TRBV11-2
j_call: TRBJ2-5
clone_size: .
d_call: TRBD2

cdr3_aa: CASSKTDLESYTF
cdr3_nt: TGTGCCAGCAGCAAGACGGACTTGGAATCCTACACCTTC
v_call: TRBV4-2
j_call: TRBJ1-2
clone_size: few
d_call: .

cdr3_aa: CSARPRGRGFGSNQPQHF
cdr3_nt: TGCAGTGCTAGACCGAGGGGCCGGGGGTTTGGGAGCAATCAGCCCCAGCATTTT
v_call: TRBV20-1
j_call: TRBJ1-5
clone_size: few
d_call: .

cdr3_aa: CATREQGANTEAFF
cdr3_nt: TGCGCCACCCGAGAGCAGGGGGCGAACACTGAAGCTTTCTTT
v_call: TRBV5-1
j_call: TRBJ1-1
clone_size: few
d_call: TRBD1

cdr3_aa: CASSQEYRGRRLLFF
cdr3_nt: TGCGCCAGCAGCCAAGAATATAGAGGTCGCCGCCTCTTGTTCTTC
v_call: TRBV4-3
j_call: TRBJ2-1
clone_size: many
d_call: .

cdr3_aa: CASRSLASEQFF
cdr3_nt: TGTGCCAGCAGGTCCCTAGCGTCTGAGCAGTTCTTC
v_call: TRBV6-5
j_call: TRBJ2-1
clone_size: many
d_call: .

cdr3_aa: CASSIGTGTKSQPQHF
cdr3_nt: TGTGCCAGTAGTATTGGCACAGGGACCAAGAGTCAGCCCCAGCATTTT
v_call: TRBV19
j_call: TRBJ1-5
clone_size: few
d_call: .

cdr3_aa: CATSRDPSGPEQFF
cdr3_nt: TGTGCCACCAGCAGAGATCCGTCCGGACCCGAGCAGTTCTTC
v_call: TRBV15
j_call: TRBJ2-1
clone_size: many
d_call: .

cdr3_aa: CASSHDDRRDIQYF
cdr3_nt: TGTGCCAGCAGTCATGATGACAGGCGAGACATTCAGTACTTC
v_call: TRBV6-5
j_call: TRBJ2-4
clone_size: few
d_call: .

cdr3_aa: CASSPRQGVSNEQFF
cdr3_nt: TGTGCCAGCAGCCCTAGACAGGGGGTATCGAATGAGCAGTTCTTC
v_call: TRBV12-3/TRBV12-4
j_call: TRBJ2-1
clone_size: .
d_call: TRBD1

cdr3_aa: CASSPGLAPDTQYF
cdr3_nt: TGTGCCAGCAGCCCGGGACTAGCCCCAGATACGCAGTATTTT
v_call: TRBV12-3/TRBV12-4
j_call: TRBJ2-3
clone_size: .
d_call: TRBD2

cdr3_aa: CASKGTGEGHQPQHF
cdr3_nt: TGCGCCAGCAAAGGGACAGGGGAGGGTCATCAGCCCCAGCATTTT
v_call: TRBV10-2
j_call: TRBJ1-5
clone_size: few
d_call: TRBD1

cdr3_aa: CASSVGGPQETQYF
cdr3_nt: TGTGCCAGCAGCGTAGGGGGGCCCCAAGAGACCCAGTACTTC
v_call: TRBV9
j_call: TRBJ2-5
clone_size: many
d_call: .

cdr3_aa: CASSPPGTGVLYEQYF
cdr3_nt: TGTGCCAGCTCACCACCGGGTACAGGGGTCCTCTACGAGCAGTACTTC
v_call: TRBV18
j_call: TRBJ2-7
clone_size: .
d_call: TRBD1

cdr3_aa: CASSSQGGDPYTGELFF
cdr3_nt: TGTGCCAGCAGCAGCCAGGGGGGGGACCCCTACACCGGGGAGCTGTTTTTT
v_call: TRBV7-6
j_call: TRBJ2-2
clone_size: .
d_call: .

cdr3_aa: CASSLSPGAPLGSTDTQYF
cdr3_nt: TGCGCCAGCAGCCTTTCCCCGGGGGCGCCTCTAGGTAGCACAGATACGCAGTATTTT
v_call: TRBV4-1
j_call: TRBJ2-3
clone_size: many
d_call: .

cdr3_aa: CASRQTGYGGQPQHF
cdr3_nt: TGTGCCAGCAGACAGACAGGGTATGGAGGGCAGCCCCAGCATTTT
v_call: TRBV6-5
j_call: TRBJ1-5
clone_size: few
d_call: TRBD1

cdr3_aa: CASSLVLGGSNEQFF
cdr3_nt: TGCGCCAGCAGCTTGGTTCTGGGGGGGTCCAATGAGCAGTTCTTC
v_call: TRBV5-1
j_call: TRBJ2-1
clone_size: .
d_call: TRBD2

cdr3_aa: CASTGGFDTGELFF
cdr3_nt: TGTGCCAGTACAGGGGGTTTCGACACCGGGGAGCTGTTTTTT
v_call: TRBV27
j_call: TRBJ2-2
clone_size: few
d_call: TRBD1

cdr3_aa: CASSQVGTITF
cdr3_nt: TGCGCCAGCAGCCAAGTTGGGACAATCACCTTC
v_call: TRBV4-3
j_call: TRBJ1-2
clone_size: many
d_call: .

cdr3_aa: CASSQDIGTRRNEQFF
cdr3_nt: TGTGCCAGCAGCCAAGATATCGGGACTCGGCGCAATGAGCAGTTCTTC
v_call: TRBV3-1
j_call: TRBJ2-1
clone_size: .
d_call: .

cdr3_aa: CASRLIPGLVNTGELFF
cdr3_nt: TGCGCCAGCAGACTAATTCCGGGACTGGTTAACACCGGGGAGCTGTTTTTT
v_call: TRBV5-1
j_call: TRBJ2-2
clone_size: many
d_call: .

cdr3_aa: CASSLNARQGQNEKLFF
cdr3_nt: TGCGCCAGCAGCCTGAACGCCCGACAGGGGCAAAATGAAAAACTGTTTTTT
v_call: TRBV5-1
j_call: TRBJ1-4
clone_size: .
d_call: TRBD1

cdr3_aa: CASSQETGHGELFF
cdr3_nt: TGCGCCAGCAGCCAAGAGACAGGGCACGGGGAGCTGTTTTTT
v_call: TRBV4-3
j_call: TRBJ2-2
clone_size: many
d_call: TRBD1

cdr3_aa: CASRKGLPGYNEQFF
cdr3_nt: TGTGCCAGCAGAAAGGGACTCCCGGGGTACAATGAGCAGTTCTTC
v_call: TRBV2
j_call: TRBJ2-1
clone_size: .
d_call: .

cdr3_aa: CASSPGTEETQYF
cdr3_nt: TGTGCCAGCAGTCCGGGGACAGAAGAGACCCAGTACTTC
v_call: TRBV12-3/TRBV12-4
j_call: TRBJ2-5
clone_size: few
d_call: TRBD1

cdr3_aa: CASSQVFRRGYNEQFF
cdr3_nt: TGCGCCAGCAGCCAAGTCTTTAGAAGGGGCTACAATGAGCAGTTCTTC
v_call: TRBV4-1
j_call: TRBJ2-1
clone_size: many
d_call: .

cdr3_aa: CSARATGPRDEQYF
cdr3_nt: TGCAGTGCTAGAGCGACAGGCCCTCGCGACGAGCAGTACTTC
v_call: TRBV20-1
j_call: TRBJ2-7
clone_size: many
d_call: .

cdr3_aa: CASSIERTGRMFF
cdr3_nt: TGTGCCAGCAGCATCGAACGGACAGGGAGGATGTTCTTC
v_call: TRBV7-2
j_call: TRBJ2-1
clone_size: many
d_call: TRBD1

cdr3_aa: CASSVAYGFSTDTQYF
cdr3_nt: TGTGCCAGCAGCGTAGCTTATGGGTTTAGCACAGATACGCAGTATTTT
v_call: TRBV9
j_call: TRBJ2-3
clone_size: .
d_call: .

cdr3_aa: CASSLRPGGYNEQFF
cdr3_nt: TGTGCCAGCAGCCTCCGGCCGGGGGGCTACAATGAGCAGTTCTTC
v_call: TRBV7-2
j_call: TRBJ2-1
clone_size: few
d_call: TRBD2

cdr3_aa: CSVLDSFGIAGELFF
cdr3_nt: TGCAGCGTATTAGACTCTTTTGGGATTGCCGGGGAGCTGTTTTTT
v_call: TRBV29-1
j_call: TRBJ2-2
clone_size: many
d_call: .

cdr3_aa: CASSYLAVSSYNEQFF
cdr3_nt: TGTGCCAGCAGCTACCTAGCGGTAAGCTCCTACAATGAGCAGTTCTTC
v_call: TRBV7-3
j_call: TRBJ2-1
clone_size: .
d_call: TRBD2

cdr3_aa: CATSRASGNEQFF
cdr3_nt: TGTGCCACCAGCAGAGCCAGCGGCAATGAGCAGTTCTTC
v_call: TRBV15
j_call: TRBJ2-1
clone_size: .
d_call: .

cdr3_aa: CASSATATDTQYF
cdr3_nt: TGTGCCAGCAGCGCGACAGCCACAGATACGCAGTATTTT
v_call: TRBV11-3
j_call: TRBJ2-3
clone_size: .
d_call: .

cdr3_aa: CASSVGAVSTDTQYF
cdr3_nt: TGCGCCAGCAGCGTAGGTGCAGTTAGCACAGATACGCAGTATTTT
v_call: TRBV5-1
j_call: TRBJ2-3
clone_size: many
d_call: .

cdr3_aa: CASQDQTYEQYF
cdr3_nt: TGCGCCAGCCAGGACCAGACCTACGAGCAGTACTTC
v_call: TRBV10-2
j_call: TRBJ2-7
clone_size: .
d_call: .

cdr3_aa: CASSSGPGPGTDTQYF
cdr3_nt: TGTGCCAGCAGCTCCGGACCGGGGCCCGGCACAGATACGCAGTATTTT
v_call: TRBV7-6
j_call: TRBJ2-3
clone_size: many
d_call: .

cdr3_aa: CASSATDRGTEAFF
cdr3_nt: TGTGCCAGTAGTGCGACGGACAGGGGAACTGAAGCTTTCTTT
v_call: TRBV19
j_call: TRBJ1-1
clone_size: .
d_call: TRBD1

cdr3_aa: CASSYGQDTDTQYF
cdr3_nt: TGTGCCAGCAGTTACGGCCAGGACACAGATACGCAGTATTTT
v_call: TRBV6-5
j_call: TRBJ2-3
clone_size: few
d_call: .

cdr3_aa: CASGLAGVVGETQYF
cdr3_nt: TGTGCCAGCGGGCTAGCGGGGGTGGTGGGAGAGACCCAGTACTTC
v_call: TRBV11-2
j_call: TRBJ2-5
clone_size: .
d_call: TRBD2

cdr3_aa: CASGGWGEETQYF
cdr3_nt: TGTGCCAGCGGCGGTTGGGGAGAGGAGACCCAGTACTTC
v_call: TRBV5-5
j_call: TRBJ2-5
clone_size: few
d_call: .

cdr3_aa: CASSLFSGRVYNEQFF
cdr3_nt: TGTGCCAGCAGCTTGTTTTCCGGGCGCGTCTACAATGAGCAGTTCTTC
v_call: TRBV5-8
j_call: TRBJ2-1
clone_size: few
d_call: .